This is a list of T cell receptor beta chains from one sample in a study of blood T cell repertoires in COVID-19. The table came from immunoSEQ multiplex PCR; TCRdb's copy has only in-frame clones and leaves some out. The sample includes about 200,000 clones, more than 80% seen only once; the top ten take 0.53%. The sequenced sample was peripheral blood. Receptors originate from a middle-aged man with acute or convalescent COVID-19. Both conserved end residues are part of each CDR3. Fields, in order: J gene, V gene, CDR3 protein.

J gene: TRBJ2-5; V gene: TRBV5-1; CDR3 protein: CASSLGGFQETQYF
J gene: TRBJ1-2; V gene: TRBV2; CDR3 protein: CASSGRQGSGYTF
J gene: TRBJ2-3; V gene: TRBV10-2; CDR3 protein: CASWDRGHTQYF
J gene: TRBJ1-3; V gene: TRBV6-5; CDR3 protein: CASRAVTAGNTIYF
J gene: TRBJ1-2; V gene: TRBV18; CDR3 protein: CASSPGTENNYGYTF
J gene: TRBJ1-5; V gene: TRBV28; CDR3 protein: CASSFLGQGSNQPQHF
J gene: TRBJ2-7; V gene: TRBV6-5; CDR3 protein: CASRDRGHGEQYF
J gene: TRBJ1-2; V gene: TRBV2; CDR3 protein: CASRDRPPGGYTF
J gene: TRBJ1-5; V gene: TRBV6-5; CDR3 protein: CASRPGQVINQPQHF
J gene: TRBJ1-1; V gene: TRBV28; CDR3 protein: CASSLGVGAFF
J gene: TRBJ2-3; V gene: TRBV24-1; CDR3 protein: CATSALGRGDTQYF
J gene: TRBJ2-1; V gene: TRBV3-1/TRBV3-2; CDR3 protein: CASSQEGASGNEQFF
J gene: TRBJ2-5; V gene: TRBV28; CDR3 protein: CASSLADQETQYF
J gene: TRBJ2-2; V gene: TRBV9; CDR3 protein: CASSTSTWNTGELFF
J gene: TRBJ2-7; V gene: TRBV7-9; CDR3 protein: CASSLSGLAGLLSYEQYF
J gene: TRBJ2-2; V gene: TRBV7-3; CDR3 protein: CASSLTGGANTGELFF
J gene: TRBJ2-2; V gene: TRBV7-2; CDR3 protein: CASSQVQGSTGELFF
J gene: TRBJ2-1; V gene: TRBV25-1; CDR3 protein: CASSEFSEQFF
J gene: TRBJ2-7; V gene: TRBV18; CDR3 protein: CASSPDRDRSWEYF
J gene: TRBJ2-7; V gene: TRBV7-9; CDR3 protein: CASSFLAGNEQYF
J gene: TRBJ2-3; V gene: TRBV14; CDR3 protein: CASSRGVWADTQYF
J gene: TRBJ2-3; V gene: TRBV3-1/TRBV3-2; CDR3 protein: CASSRVAGGETDTQYF
J gene: TRBJ1-6; V gene: TRBV28; CDR3 protein: CASSSNSPLHF
J gene: TRBJ1-3; V gene: TRBV30; CDR3 protein: CAWSVGGTVSGNTIYF
J gene: TRBJ2-1; V gene: TRBV11-1; CDR3 protein: CASSLSPDRITDEQFF
J gene: TRBJ1-2; V gene: TRBV30; CDR3 protein: CAWSTGHNYGYTF
J gene: TRBJ1-2; V gene: TRBV29-1; CDR3 protein: CSVESARARGYTF
J gene: TRBJ2-2; V gene: TRBV6-1; CDR3 protein: CASSEAAETTGELFF
J gene: TRBJ1-2; V gene: TRBV25-1; CDR3 protein: CASSLGTNYGYTF
J gene: TRBJ2-6; V gene: TRBV4-1; CDR3 protein: CASSLTSGANVLTF